Listed here is a single T cell receptor beta chain. Profiling relied on immunoSEQ multiplex PCR, and the TCRdb table lists in-frame clones only, not all of them. The data hold 350,000 or so clones, with around 86% observed a single time. Germline values: CDR1 SGHTA, CDR2 FQGNSA. V gave up 7 bases and J gave up 0 bases, with 18 bases separating them. The CDR3 has 16 residues. Residents of about 25 US areas, aged roughly 18 to 89 years, made up the participants. These data belong to a study of blood T cell repertoires in COVID-19. The gene calls are TRBV7-2 and TRBJ1-2; no definite D call. The sequenced sample consisted of PBMCs or T cells enriched from blood (not recorded which). The sequence was collected from a woman in her forties with acute COVID-19. The CDR3 protein is CASTPSLFLANYGYTF. CDR3 nucleotides: TGTGCCAGCACCCCATCCCTATTTTTGGCTAACTATGGCTACACCTTC.